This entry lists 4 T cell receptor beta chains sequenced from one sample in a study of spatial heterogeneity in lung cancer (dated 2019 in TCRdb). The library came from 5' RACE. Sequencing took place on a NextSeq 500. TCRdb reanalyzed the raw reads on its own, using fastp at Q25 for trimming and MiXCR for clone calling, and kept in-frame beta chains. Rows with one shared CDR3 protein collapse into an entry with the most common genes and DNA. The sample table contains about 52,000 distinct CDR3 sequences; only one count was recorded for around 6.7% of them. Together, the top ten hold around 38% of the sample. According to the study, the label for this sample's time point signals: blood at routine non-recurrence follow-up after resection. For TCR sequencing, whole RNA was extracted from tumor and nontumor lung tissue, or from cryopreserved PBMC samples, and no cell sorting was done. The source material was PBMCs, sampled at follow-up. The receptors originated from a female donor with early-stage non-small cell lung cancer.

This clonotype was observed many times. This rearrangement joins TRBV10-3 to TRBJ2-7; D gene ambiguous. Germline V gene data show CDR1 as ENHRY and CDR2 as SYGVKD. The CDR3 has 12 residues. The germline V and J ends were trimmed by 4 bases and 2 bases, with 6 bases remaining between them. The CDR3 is CAISAVPYEQYF. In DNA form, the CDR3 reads TGTGCCATCAGTGCCGTTCCCTACGAGCAGTACTTC.

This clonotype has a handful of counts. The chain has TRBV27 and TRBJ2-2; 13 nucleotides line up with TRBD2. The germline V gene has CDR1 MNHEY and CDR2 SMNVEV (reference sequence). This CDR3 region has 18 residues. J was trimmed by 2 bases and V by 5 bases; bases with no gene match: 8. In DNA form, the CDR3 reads TGTGCCAGCAGTAAGACTAGCGGGGGGCGACCCAACACCGGGGAGCTGTTTTTT. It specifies CASSKTSGGRPNTGELFF.

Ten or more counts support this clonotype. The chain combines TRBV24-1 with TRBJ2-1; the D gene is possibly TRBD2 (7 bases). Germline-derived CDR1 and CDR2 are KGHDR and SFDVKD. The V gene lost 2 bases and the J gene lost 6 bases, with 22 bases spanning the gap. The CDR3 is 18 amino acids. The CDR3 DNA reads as TGTGCCACCAGTGATTCTCTCGGCGGGGGCCCTCTAGGCAATGAGCAGTTCTTC. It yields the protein CATSDSLGGGPLGNEQFF.

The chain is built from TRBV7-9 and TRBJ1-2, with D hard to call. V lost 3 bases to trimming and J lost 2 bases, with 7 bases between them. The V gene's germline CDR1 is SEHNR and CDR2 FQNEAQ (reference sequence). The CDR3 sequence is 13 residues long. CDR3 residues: CASSFSANYGYTF. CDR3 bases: TGTGCCAGCAGCTTCAGCGCGAACTATGGCTACACCTTC.